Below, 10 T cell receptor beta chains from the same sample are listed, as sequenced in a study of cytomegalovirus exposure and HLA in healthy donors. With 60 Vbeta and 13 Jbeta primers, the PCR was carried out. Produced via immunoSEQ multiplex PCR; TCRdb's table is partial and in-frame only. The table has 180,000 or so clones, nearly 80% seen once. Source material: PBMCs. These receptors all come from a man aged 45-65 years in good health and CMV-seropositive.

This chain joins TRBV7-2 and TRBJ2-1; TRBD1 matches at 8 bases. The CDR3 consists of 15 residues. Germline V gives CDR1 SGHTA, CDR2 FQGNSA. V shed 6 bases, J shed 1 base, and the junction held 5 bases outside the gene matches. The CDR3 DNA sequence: TGTGCCAGCAGGCAAGACAGGGGTTCCTACAATGAGCAGTTCTTC. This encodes CASRQDRGSYNEQFF.

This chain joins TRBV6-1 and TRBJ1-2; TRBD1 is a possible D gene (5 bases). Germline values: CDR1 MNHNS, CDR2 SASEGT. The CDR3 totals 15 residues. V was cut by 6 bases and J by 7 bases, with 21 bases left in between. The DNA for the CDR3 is TGTGCCAGCAGGGAGAATCGGCAGGGTATCGGTGGCTACACCTTC. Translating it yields CASRENRQGIGGYTF.

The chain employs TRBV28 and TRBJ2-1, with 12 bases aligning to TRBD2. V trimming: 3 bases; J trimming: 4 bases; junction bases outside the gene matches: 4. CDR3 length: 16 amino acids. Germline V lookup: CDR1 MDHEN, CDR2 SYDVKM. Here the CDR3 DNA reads TGTGCCAGCAGTTTTCTAGCGGGGGGGAGATACAATGAGCAGTTCTTC. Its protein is CASSFLAGGRYNEQFF.

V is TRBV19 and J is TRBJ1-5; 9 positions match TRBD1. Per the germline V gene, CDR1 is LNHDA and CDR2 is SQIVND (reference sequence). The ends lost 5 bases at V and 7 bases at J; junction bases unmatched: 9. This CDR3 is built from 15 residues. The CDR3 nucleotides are TGTGCCAGTAGTCGGGGACAGGGTATTAAGCAGCCCCAGCATTTT. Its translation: CASSRGQGIKQPQHF.

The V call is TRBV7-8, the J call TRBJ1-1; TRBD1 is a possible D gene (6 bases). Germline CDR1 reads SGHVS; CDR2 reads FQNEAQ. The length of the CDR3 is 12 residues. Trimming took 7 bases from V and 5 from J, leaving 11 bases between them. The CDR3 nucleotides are TGTGCCAGCACCCAAGGGGGAACTGAAGCTTTCTTT. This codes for CASTQGGTEAFF.

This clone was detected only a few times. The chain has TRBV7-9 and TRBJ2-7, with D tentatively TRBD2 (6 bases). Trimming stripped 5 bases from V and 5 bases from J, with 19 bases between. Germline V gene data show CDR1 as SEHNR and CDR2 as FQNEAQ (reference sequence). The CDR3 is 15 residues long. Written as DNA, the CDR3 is TGTGCCAGCAGCCCCGGGACTCCCTCAAGAAACGAGCAGTACTTC. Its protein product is CASSPGTPSRNEQYF.

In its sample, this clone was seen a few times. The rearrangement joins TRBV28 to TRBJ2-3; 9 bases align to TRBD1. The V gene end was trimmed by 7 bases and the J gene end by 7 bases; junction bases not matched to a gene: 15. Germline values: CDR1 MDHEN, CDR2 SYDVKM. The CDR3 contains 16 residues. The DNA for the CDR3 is TGTGCCAGCAATTCACTTATCGGGACAGGGACATATACGCAGTATTTT. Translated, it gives CASNSLIGTGTYTQYF.

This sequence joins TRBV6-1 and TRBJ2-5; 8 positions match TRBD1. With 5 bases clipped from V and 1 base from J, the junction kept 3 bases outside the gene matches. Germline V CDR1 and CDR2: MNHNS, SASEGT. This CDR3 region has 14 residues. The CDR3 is CASSNTGGQETQYF. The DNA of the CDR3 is TGTGCCAGCAGTAATACAGGGGGCCAAGAGACCCAGTACTTC.

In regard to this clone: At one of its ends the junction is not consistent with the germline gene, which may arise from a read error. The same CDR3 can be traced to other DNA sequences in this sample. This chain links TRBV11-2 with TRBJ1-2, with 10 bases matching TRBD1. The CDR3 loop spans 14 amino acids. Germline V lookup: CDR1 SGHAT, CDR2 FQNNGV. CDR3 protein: CASSLGQGAWGYTF. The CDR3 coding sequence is TGTGCCAGCAGCTTAGGACAGGGGGCTTGGGGCTACACCTTT.

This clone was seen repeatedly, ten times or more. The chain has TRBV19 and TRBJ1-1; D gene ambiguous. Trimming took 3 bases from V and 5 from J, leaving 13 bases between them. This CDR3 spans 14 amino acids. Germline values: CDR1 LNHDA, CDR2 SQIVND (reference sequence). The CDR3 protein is CASSMLDTGTEAFF. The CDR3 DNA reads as TGTGCCAGTAGTATGTTAGACACTGGGACTGAAGCTTTCTTT. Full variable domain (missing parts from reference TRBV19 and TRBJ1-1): DGGITQSPKYLFRKEGQNVTLSCEQNLNHDAMYWYRQDPGQGLRLIYYSQIVNDFQKGDIAEGYSVSREKKESFPLTVTSAQKNPTAFYLCASSMLDTGTEAFFGQGTRLTVV.